Detailed here is one T cell receptor (beta chain). Antigen: not known. These data come from a study of identical twins. Study observations and caveats: Analyses of zero insertions could be partly confounded by invariant MAIT and iNKT cells. A lower insertion count was a feature of abundant cord blood beta clonotypes, with no such feature in memory repertoires.

Each cDNA held unique molecular identifiers, and template switching gave it a universal primer site. TCRdb passed the 5' RACE reads through MiXCR, listing each CDR3 protein once. The data contain some 760,000 distinct CDR3 sequences, 15% to 20% of them singletons. Germline V lookup: CDR1 SGHTA, CDR2 FQGNSA. V shed 1 base and J shed 9 bases, with 16 bases lying between them. The CDR3 consists of 15 residues. Each donor was a healthy Caucasian. The same sample was also used in a study of T cells expressing NK-cell markers.

The chain combines TRBV7-2 with TRBJ2-1, with no clear D. The sequenced material came from PBMCs. The receptor was derived from a woman aged 18-29 years in good health. Written as DNA, the CDR3 is TGTGCCAGCAGCTTAGTTCGCGACCCTCGGGTTGAGCAGTTCTTC. Its protein is CASSLVRDPRVEQFF.